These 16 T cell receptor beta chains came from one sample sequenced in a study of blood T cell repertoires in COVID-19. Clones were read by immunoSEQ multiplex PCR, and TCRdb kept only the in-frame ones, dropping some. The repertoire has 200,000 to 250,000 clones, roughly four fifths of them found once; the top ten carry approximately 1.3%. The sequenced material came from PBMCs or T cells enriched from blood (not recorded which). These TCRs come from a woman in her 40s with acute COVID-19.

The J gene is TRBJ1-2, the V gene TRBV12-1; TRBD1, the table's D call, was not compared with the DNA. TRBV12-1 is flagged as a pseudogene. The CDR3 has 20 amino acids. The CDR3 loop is CASSFRKLATGQVDIGGYTF. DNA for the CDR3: TGTGCCAGCAGCTTTCGGAAACTCGCTACGGGACAGGTGGACATAGGTGGCTACACCTTC.

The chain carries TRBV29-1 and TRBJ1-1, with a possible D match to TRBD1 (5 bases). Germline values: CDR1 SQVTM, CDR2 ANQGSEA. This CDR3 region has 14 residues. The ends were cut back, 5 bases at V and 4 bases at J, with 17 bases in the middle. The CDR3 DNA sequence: TGCAGCGTTTCCGCGCCGGGGGATAGCACTGAAGCTTTCTTT. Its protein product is CSVSAPGDSTEAFF.

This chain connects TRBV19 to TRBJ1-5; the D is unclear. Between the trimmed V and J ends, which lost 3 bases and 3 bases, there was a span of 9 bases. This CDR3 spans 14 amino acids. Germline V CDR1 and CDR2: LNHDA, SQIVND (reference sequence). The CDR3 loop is CASSMVSFNQPQHF. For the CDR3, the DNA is TGTGCCAGTAGTATGGTCAGTTTCAATCAGCCCCAGCATTTT.

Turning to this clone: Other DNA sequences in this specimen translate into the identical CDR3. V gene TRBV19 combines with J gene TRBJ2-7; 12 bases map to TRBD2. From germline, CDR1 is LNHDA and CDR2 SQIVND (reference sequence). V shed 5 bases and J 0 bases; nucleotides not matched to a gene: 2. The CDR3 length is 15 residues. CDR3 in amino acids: CASSVGLAGSYEQYF. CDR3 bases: TGTGCCAGTAGTGTGGGACTAGCGGGCTCCTACGAGCAGTACTTC.

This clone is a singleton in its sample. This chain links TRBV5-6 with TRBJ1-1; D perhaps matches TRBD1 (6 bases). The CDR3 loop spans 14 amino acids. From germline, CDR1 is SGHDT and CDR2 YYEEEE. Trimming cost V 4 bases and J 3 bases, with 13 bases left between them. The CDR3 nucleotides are TGTGCCAGCAGCCCGAGGGGGAGGGACACTGAAGCTTTCTTT. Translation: CASSPRGRDTEAFF.

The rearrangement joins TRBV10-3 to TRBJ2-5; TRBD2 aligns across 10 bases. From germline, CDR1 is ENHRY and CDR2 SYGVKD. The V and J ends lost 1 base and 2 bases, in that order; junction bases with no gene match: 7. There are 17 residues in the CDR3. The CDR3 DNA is TGTGCCATCAGTGAGTGGGCTAGCGGGGGACTTCAAGAGACCCAGTACTTC. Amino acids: CAISEWASGGLQETQYF.

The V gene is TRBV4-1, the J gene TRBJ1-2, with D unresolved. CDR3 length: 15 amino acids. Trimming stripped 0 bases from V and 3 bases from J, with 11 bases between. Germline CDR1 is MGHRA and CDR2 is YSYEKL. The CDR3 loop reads CASSQDNRVYYGYTF. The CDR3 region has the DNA TGCGCCAGCAGCCAAGATAATAGAGTCTACTATGGCTACACCTTC.

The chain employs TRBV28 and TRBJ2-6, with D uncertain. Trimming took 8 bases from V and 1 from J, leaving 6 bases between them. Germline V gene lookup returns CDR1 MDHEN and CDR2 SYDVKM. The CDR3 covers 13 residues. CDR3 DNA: TGTGCCAGCCGAGAATCTGGGGCCAACGTCCTGACTTTC. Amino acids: CASRESGANVLTF.

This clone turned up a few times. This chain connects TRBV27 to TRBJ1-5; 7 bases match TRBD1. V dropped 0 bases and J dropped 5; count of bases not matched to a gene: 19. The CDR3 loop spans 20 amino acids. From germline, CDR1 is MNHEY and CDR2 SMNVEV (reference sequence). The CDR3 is CASSLSPGAAGGRGYQPQHF. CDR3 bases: TGTGCCAGCAGTTTATCCCCCGGTGCCGCAGGGGGGCGCGGCTATCAGCCCCAGCATTTT.

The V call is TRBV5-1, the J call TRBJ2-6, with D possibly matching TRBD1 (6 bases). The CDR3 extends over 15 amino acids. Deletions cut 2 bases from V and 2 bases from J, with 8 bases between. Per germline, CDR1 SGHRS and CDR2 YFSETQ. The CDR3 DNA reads TGCGCCAGCAGCTTACAGGGTACTGGGGCCAACGTCCTGACTTTC. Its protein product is CASSLQGTGANVLTF.

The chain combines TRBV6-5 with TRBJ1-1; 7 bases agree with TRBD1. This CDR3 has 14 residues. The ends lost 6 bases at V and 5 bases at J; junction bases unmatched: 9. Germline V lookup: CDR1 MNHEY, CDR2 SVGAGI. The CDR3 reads CASRKRQGWTEAFF. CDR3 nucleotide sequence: TGTGCCAGCAGGAAACGACAGGGATGGACTGAAGCTTTCTTT.

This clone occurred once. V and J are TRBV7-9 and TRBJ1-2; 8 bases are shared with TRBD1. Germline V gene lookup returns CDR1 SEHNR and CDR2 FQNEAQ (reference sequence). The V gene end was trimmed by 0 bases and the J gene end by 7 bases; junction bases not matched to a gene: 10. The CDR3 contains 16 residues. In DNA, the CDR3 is TGTGCCAGCAGCTTAGCGCAACGTCAGGGGGCGCGTGGCTACACCTTC. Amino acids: CASSLAQRQGARGYTF.

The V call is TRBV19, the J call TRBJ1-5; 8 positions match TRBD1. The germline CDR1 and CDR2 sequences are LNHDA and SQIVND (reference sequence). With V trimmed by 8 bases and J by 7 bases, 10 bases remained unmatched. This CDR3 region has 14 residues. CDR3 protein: CASQEQGGRQPQHF. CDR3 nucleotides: TGTGCCAGTCAGGAACAGGGGGGGCGGCAGCCCCAGCATTTT.

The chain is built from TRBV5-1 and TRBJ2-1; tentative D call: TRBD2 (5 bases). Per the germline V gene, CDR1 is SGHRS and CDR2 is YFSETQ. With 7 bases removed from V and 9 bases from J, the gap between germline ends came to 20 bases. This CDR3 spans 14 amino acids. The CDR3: CASRTVQSVGEQFF. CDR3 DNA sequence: TGCGCCAGCCGGACTGTACAAAGTGTTGGTGAGCAGTTCTTC.

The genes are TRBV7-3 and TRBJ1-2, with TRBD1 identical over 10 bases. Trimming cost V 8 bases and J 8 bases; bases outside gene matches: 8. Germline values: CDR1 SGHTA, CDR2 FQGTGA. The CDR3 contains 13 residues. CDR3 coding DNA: TGTGCCAGCTCCCTAGACAGGGGGCAAGGCTACACCTTC. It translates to CASSLDRGQGYTF. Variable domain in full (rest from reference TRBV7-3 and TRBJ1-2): GAGVSQTPSNKVTEKGKYVELRCDPISGHTALYWYRQSLGQGPEFLIYFQGTGAADDSGLPNDRFFAVRPEGSVSTLKIQRTERGDSAVYLCASSLDRGQGYTFGSGTRLTVV.

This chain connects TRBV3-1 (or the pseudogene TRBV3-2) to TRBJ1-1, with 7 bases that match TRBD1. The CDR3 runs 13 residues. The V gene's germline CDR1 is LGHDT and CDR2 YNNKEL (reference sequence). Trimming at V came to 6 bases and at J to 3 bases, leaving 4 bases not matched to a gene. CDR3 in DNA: TGTGCCAGCAGTAGTCAGGGGGACACTGAAGCTTTCTTT. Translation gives CASSSQGDTEAFF.